This TCR beta chain was obtained from a study of blood T cell repertoires in COVID-19. Study in general: The United States, Italy and Spain provided the acute and convalescent COVID-19 samples. PBMCs, B-cell-depleted T cells, or T cells were the source of the cDNA or gDNA that made up the material.

One Seattle source followed patients from active infection through their disease course. Per the original data handling: Researchers report that nucleated cell counts were estimated from reference gene primer amplification. Data came from immunoSEQ multiplex PCR; TCRdb stores just in-frame clones and leaves some out. V and J calls and clone size are as listed in that table; D and trimming were resolved from the DNA. Here the sample spans 250,000 to 300,000 clones, 80% to 90% being singletons. The CDR3 is made up of 14 amino acids. In germline, CDR1 is SGHNT, CDR2 YYREEE (reference sequence). Trimming took 3 bases from V and 1 from J, leaving 10 bases between them.

The specimen was peripheral blood. The genes are TRBV5-4 and TRBJ1-1; D uncertain. This receptor was identified in a woman aged 70-85 years with COVID-19, enrolled during active disease. DNA of the CDR3: TGTGCCAGCAGCTCCGGACTCACGAACACTGAAGCTTTCTTT. Translation: CASSSGLTNTEAFF.